The 28 T cell receptor beta chains below come from one sample, sequenced in a study of T cells in Graves' hyperthyroidism and ophthalmopathy. Amplified TCR beta CDR3 regions derived from RNA transcripts. In the first-round RT-PCR of the TCR CDR3, the HTBI primer set was used. In TCRdb, the multiplex PCR reads were re-called with MiXCR into one record per CDR3 protein. The sample has roughly 520,000 distinct CDR3 sequences, roughly 25% seen once. The sample was blood. All receptors derive from a woman aged 25 to 39 with Graves' ophthalmopathy.

This clonotype has just a few counts. A much larger clone differs from this one at a single base, so this may be a read error. The gene calls are TRBV20-1 and TRBJ1-5, with no clear D. In germline, CDR1 is DFQATT, CDR2 SNEGSKA (reference sequence). The germline V and J ends were trimmed by 1 base and 6 bases, with 10 bases remaining between them. CDR3 length equals 13 residues. Here the CDR3 DNA reads TGCAGTGCTAGAGTGAGGGAAAGTCAGCCCCAGCATTTT. This sequence encodes CSARVRESQPQHF.

There are many counts of this clonotype. J is TRBJ2-5 and V is TRBV6-1, with D hard to call. V dropped 5 bases and J dropped 3 bases, with 10 bases sitting between them. Germline assignment: CDR1 MNHNS and CDR2 SASEGT. The CDR3 runs to 13 residues. The CDR3 loop reads CASSQPIEETQYF. The CDR3 DNA reads TGTGCCAGCAGTCAACCCATCGAAGAGACCCAGTACTTC.

The V and J genes are TRBV6-2 or TRBV6-3 and TRBJ2-7, with TRBD1 identical over 9 bases. The ends lost 2 bases at V and 1 base at J; junction bases unmatched: 3. This CDR3 contains 15 residues. Germline CDR1 is MNHEY and CDR2 is SVGEGT. The CDR3 bases are TGTGCCAGCAGTTACACGACAGGGGGATCCTACGAGCAGTACTTC. This translates into CASSYTTGGSYEQYF.

This clonotype has more than one count but fewer than ten. The gene calls are TRBV12-3 or TRBV12-4 and TRBJ1-3; tentative D call: TRBD1 (6 bases). The CDR3 sequence is 15 residues long. Trimming removed 5 bases from V and 4 bases from J, with 15 bases in between. CDR3 sequence: CASSPRQVSGNTIYF. In DNA form, the CDR3 reads TGTGCCAGCAGTCCTCGACAGGTATCAGGAAACACCATATATTTT.

This clonotype has ten or more counts. This sequence joins TRBV27 and TRBJ2-7; D is perhaps TRBD1 or TRBD2 (5 bases each). The germline V gene has CDR1 MNHEY and CDR2 SMNVEV (reference sequence). The CDR3 has 14 residues. The V and J ends lost 2 bases and 7 bases respectively, with 15 bases between them. CDR3 nucleotide sequence: TGTGCCAGCAGTTTACAGGCTCCCTGGGGGGAGCAGTACTTC. Its protein is CASSLQAPWGEQYF.

This clonotype has ten or more counts. One end of the junction is discordant with germline, which a read error may explain. The CDR3 sequence is CASCDREAEKLFF. The CDR3 region has the DNA TGTGCCAGCTGTGACAGGGAGGCTGAAAAACTGTTTTTT. This rearrangement joins TRBV2 to TRBJ1-4; 7 positions agree with TRBD1. This CDR3 is 13 amino acids long. CDR1 and CDR2 (germline): SNHLY, FYNNEI. Full variable domain (remainder filled in from reference TRBV2 and TRBJ1-4): EPEVTQTPSHQVTQMGQEVILRCVPISNHLYFYWYRQILGQKVEFLVSFYNNEISEKSEIFDDQFSVERPDGSNFTLKIRSTKLEDSAMYFCASCDREAEKLFFGSGTQLSVL.

This clonotype showed up just a few times. The chain is built from TRBV6-5 and TRBJ2-3; D may correspond to TRBD1 or TRBD2 (7 bases each). V shed 8 bases and J shed 5 bases, with 17 bases lying between them. Germline CDR1 reads MNHEY; CDR2 reads SVGAGI. This CDR3 has 14 residues. CDR3 in amino acids: CASRPGGGLDTQYF. The CDR3 DNA follows: TGTGCCAGCCGGCCAGGGGGGGGGCTAGATACGCAGTATTTT.

The genes are TRBV25-1 and TRBJ2-7; D is possibly TRBD1 (5 bases). The germline CDR1 and CDR2 sequences are MGHDK and SYGVNS. The V end lost 6 bases, the J end lost 3 bases, and 12 bases lay between the germline ends. The CDR3 spans 13 residues. CDR3 in amino acids: CASSLGGHYEQYF. CDR3 sequence (DNA): TGTGCCAGCAGCCTGGGCGGACACTACGAGCAGTACTTC.

There are many counts of this clonotype. This chain connects TRBV20-1 to TRBJ1-5; no definite D call. The CDR3 has 13 amino acids. Trimming removed 0 bases at V and 5 bases at J, with 8 bases between. Germline loops: CDR1 DFQATT, CDR2 SNEGSKA (reference sequence). DNA for the CDR3: TGCAGTGCTAGAGAGGGGTTTTATCAGCCCCAGCATTTT. It yields the protein CSAREGFYQPQHF.

This clonotype was found many times. This chain connects TRBV6-1 to TRBJ2-2; the match to TRBD2 covers 7 bases. Germline trimming cut 5 bases from V and 0 bases from J; bases unmatched to any gene: 6. CDR3 length: 16 residues. Germline lookup yields CDR1 MNHNS and CDR2 SASEGT. CDR3 in DNA: TGTGCCAGCAGTCCTAGCCGGGGGGCGAACACCGGGGAGCTGTTTTTT. Its protein is CASSPSRGANTGELFF.

The chain is built from TRBV6-1 and TRBJ2-5, with D unresolved. CDR1 and CDR2 (germline): MNHNS, SASEGT. The CDR3 runs 15 residues. V dropped 5 bases and J dropped 1 base, with 14 bases sitting between them. This chain's CDR3 is CASSPAPGGQETQYF. The CDR3 DNA reads TGTGCCAGCAGTCCCGCCCCTGGCGGCCAAGAGACCCAGTACTTC.

The chain has TRBV6-2 or TRBV6-3 and TRBJ1-2, with 10 bases that match TRBD1. Germline CDR1 and CDR2: MNHEY and SVGEGT. Unmatched junction bases numbered 12, after V lost 0 bases and J lost 5 bases. The CDR3 sequence is 18 residues long. CDR3 DNA sequence: TGTGCCAGCAGTTACTCTCCGGGGGGAGACAGGGGGCTTTATGGCTACACCTTC. Translation gives CASSYSPGGDRGLYGYTF.

This clonotype was detected ten times or more. The rearrangement joins TRBV5-6 to TRBJ2-7; a weak D match, TRBD2 (5 bases). The V gene's germline CDR1 is SGHDT and CDR2 YYEEEE. The CDR3 is made up of 13 amino acids. V dropped 5 bases and J dropped 5 bases, with 14 bases sitting between them. The CDR3 DNA is TGTGCCAGCAGGCGGACTGGGATCGACGAGCAGTACTTC. Protein sequence: CASRRTGIDEQYF. Looking up the rest from reference TRBV5-6 and TRBJ2-7 gives the full variable domain: DAGVTQSPTHLIKTRGQQVTLRCSPKSGHDTVSWYQQALGQGPQFIFQYYEEEERQRGNFPDRFSGHQFPNYSSELNVNALLLGDSALYLCASRRTGIDEQYFGPGTRLTVT.

In its sample, this clonotype was seen many times. The chain is built from TRBV6-5 and TRBJ1-5; 7 bases line up with TRBD1. Looked up from germline, CDR1 is MNHEY and CDR2 is SVGAGI. The CDR3 totals 14 residues. V lost 0 bases and J lost 4; bases outside the gene matches: 0. CDR3: CASSYSTGNQPQHF. The CDR3 DNA follows: TGTGCCAGCAGTTACTCGACAGGGAATCAGCCCCAGCATTTT.

At least ten counts were recorded for this clonotype. V gene TRBV2 combines with J gene TRBJ2-2; 7 bases match TRBD1. This CDR3 is 13 amino acids long. V trimming: 4 bases; J trimming: 11 bases; junction bases outside the gene matches: 7. Germline V gene data show CDR1 as SNHLY and CDR2 as FYNNEI. As DNA, the CDR3 is TGTGCCAGCAGTGCCACAGGGGTGGGAGAGCTGTTTTTT. It encodes CASSATGVGELFF.

There are many counts of this clonotype. The rearrangement joins TRBV3-1 to TRBJ2-7; D remains ambiguous. The CDR3 contains 16 residues. V lost 4 bases to trimming and J lost 2 bases, with 18 bases between them. CDR1 and CDR2 from the germline V gene are LGHDT and YNNKEL (reference sequence). The CDR3 bases are TGTGCCAGCAGCCGAGGACCGTCGGGCACGACCTACGAGCAGTACTTC. It is translated as CASSRGPSGTTYEQYF.

CDR3 residues: CASSLLTGYTGELFF. The CDR3 DNA reads TGTGCCAGCAGCTTATTGACAGGGTATACCGGGGAGCTGTTTTTT. The chain is built from TRBV7-9 and TRBJ2-2, with 7 bases aligning to TRBD1. Trimming cost V 2 bases and J 5 bases; bases outside gene matches: 5. The length of the CDR3 is 15 residues. Germline V CDR1 and CDR2: SEHNR, FQNEAQ (reference sequence).

This clonotype was detected a few times. The rearrangement joins TRBV7-9 to TRBJ2-7, with 9 bases identical to TRBD1. CDR1 is SEHNR and CDR2 is FQNEAQ in the germline V gene (reference sequence). The CDR3 sequence is 15 residues long. V was clipped by 0 bases and J by 5 bases; unmatched bases: 5. CDR3 sequence (DNA): TGTGCCAGCAGCTTAGCCGGGACAGGGAACGACGAGCAGTACTTC. Its protein product is CASSLAGTGNDEQYF. Full variable domain (remainder filled in from reference TRBV7-9 and TRBJ2-7): DTGVSQNPRHKITKRGQNVTFRCDPISEHNRLYWYRQTLGQGPEFLTYFQNEAQLEKSRLLSDRFSAERPKGSFSTLEIQRTEQGDSAMYLCASSLAGTGNDEQYFGPGTRLTVT.

This clonotype was counted at least ten times. The chain joins TRBV20-1 to TRBJ1-1; D is perhaps TRBD1 (5 bases). The CDR3 sequence is 13 residues long. Trimming stripped 6 bases from V and 0 bases from J, with 11 bases between. The V gene's germline CDR1 is DFQATT and CDR2 SNEGSKA (reference sequence). The CDR3 loop reads CSAKWDLNTEAFF. Here the CDR3 DNA reads TGCAGTGCAAAATGGGACCTGAACACTGAAGCTTTCTTT.

This clonotype came up many times. The rearrangement uses TRBV4-1 and TRBJ2-5; 15 bases fit TRBD2. Germline lookup yields CDR1 MGHRA and CDR2 YSYEKL. J gave up 4 bases and V 0 bases, and 15 bases lay outside the gene matches. The length of the CDR3 is 21 residues. CDR3 loop: CASSQEGIPGLAGGTRETQYF. The DNA for the CDR3 is TGCGCCAGCAGCCAAGAAGGGATACCGGGACTAGCGGGGGGTACGCGAGAGACCCAGTACTTC.

At least ten counts were recorded for this clonotype. The chain carries TRBV9 and TRBJ2-5; possible D gene TRBD1, 5 bases. This CDR3 is built from 13 residues. CDR1 is SGDLS, CDR2 YYNGEE, per germline. Trimming left V 3 bases short and J 5 bases short, with 11 bases between. CDR3 sequence: CASSGQGPETQYF. The CDR3 region has the DNA TGTGCCAGCAGCGGTCAGGGTCCCGAGACCCAGTACTTC. Full variable domain (rest looked up from reference TRBV9 and TRBJ2-5): DSGVTQTPKHLITATGQRVTLRCSPRSGDLSVYWYQQSLDQGLQFLIQYYNGEERAKGNILERFSAQQFPDLHSELNLSSLELGDSALYFCASSGQGPETQYFGPGTRLLVL.

The gene calls are TRBV18 and TRBJ1-2, with D possibly matching TRBD1 (6 bases). The CDR3 runs to 14 residues. The ends were cut back, 5 bases at V and 0 bases at J, with 10 bases in the middle. From germline, CDR1 is KGHSH and CDR2 LQKENI. The CDR3 nucleotides read TGTGCCAGCTCATCAGACAGGACTAACTATGGCTACACCTTC. This codes for CASSSDRTNYGYTF.

This clonotype was seen repeatedly, ten times or more. This chain connects TRBV7-9 to TRBJ1-5; D unclear. This CDR3 is built from 13 residues. Germline V gene sequence: CDR1 SEHNR, CDR2 FQNEAQ (reference sequence). The V end was cut by 4 bases, the J end by 5 bases, with 9 bases between. CDR3 nucleotides: TGTGCCAGCAGCTCAAGGGAAGATCAGCCCCAGCATTTT. It yields the protein CASSSREDQPQHF. The variable domain in full, completed from reference TRBV7-9 and TRBJ1-5, reads DTGVSQNPRHKITKRGQNVTFRCDPISEHNRLYWYRQTLGQGPEFLTYFQNEAQLEKSRLLSDRFSAERPKGSFSTLEIQRTEQGDSAMYLCASSSREDQPQHFGDGTRLSIL.

This sequence joins TRBV6-5 and TRBJ2-7; D may be TRBD2 (5 bases). This CDR3 region has 15 residues. Germline V gene data show CDR1 as MNHEY and CDR2 as SVGAGI. Trimming removed 2 bases at V and 0 bases at J, with 11 bases between. CDR3 loop: CASSYATGSSYEQYF. The DNA for the CDR3 is TGTGCCAGCAGTTACGCTACGGGAAGCTCCTACGAGCAGTACTTC.

At least ten counts were recorded for this clonotype. The chain employs TRBV20-1 and TRBJ2-5, with TRBD2 matching over 7 bases. The trim removed 3 bases at V and 3 bases at J, leaving 1 base unmatched. Germline lookup yields CDR1 DFQATT and CDR2 SNEGSKA (reference sequence). The length of the CDR3 is 12 residues. CDR3 sequence (DNA): TGCAGTGCTAGCGGGGGGAAAGAGACCCAGTACTTC. Translation gives CSASGGKETQYF.

This clonotype showed up many times. This chain's CDR3 is CASSLSQGNNQPQHF. The CDR3, as DNA: TGTGCCAGCAGTTTATCACAGGGGAACAATCAGCCCCAGCATTTT. V and J are TRBV27 and TRBJ1-5; 7 positions match TRBD1. V lost 0 bases, J lost 3 bases, and 2 bases stayed unmatched. CDR1 is MNHEY and CDR2 is SMNVEV in the germline V gene (reference sequence). The CDR3 covers 15 residues.

Ten or more counts support this clonotype. DNA for the CDR3: TGTGCCAGTAGTATCCGAGGGTTCAGCAATCAGCCCCAGCATTTT. Protein: CASSIRGFSNQPQHF. The V gene is TRBV19, the J gene TRBJ1-5; D unclear. V gave up 3 bases and J gave up 1 base, with 10 bases separating them. The CDR3 covers 15 residues. Germline V gene lookup returns CDR1 LNHDA and CDR2 SQIVND (reference sequence).

This clonotype was observed many times. The chain uses TRBV30 and TRBJ2-1; D ambiguous. Germline V gene sequence: CDR1 GTSNPN, CDR2 SVGIG (reference sequence). The V gene lost 4 bases and the J gene lost 3 bases, with 7 bases spanning the gap. This CDR3 spans 12 amino acids. The CDR3 DNA reads as TGTGCCTGGAAGCAGGACTACAATGAGCAGTTCTTC. It specifies CAWKQDYNEQFF.